These T cell receptor beta chains were read from a single sample in a study of response to subunit inactivated influenza vaccine. TCRdb ran MiXCR on the RT-PCR reads and lists one entry per CDR3 protein. The sample includes just under 550,000 distinct CDR3 sequences, 20% to 25% seen only once; the top ten take 2.8%. These data were also reused for a study on T cells expressing NK-cell markers.

The sequencing here drew on CD4+ T cells sorted from PBMCs, taken about 12 days after vaccination. These TCRs come from a man between 50 and 59 years old who received an inactivated influenza vaccine. The CDR3 runs from the conserved cysteine through the conserved F or W. The order of the fields is J gene, CDR3 length, V gene, D gene, clone size, CDR3 DNA, CDR3 protein. A D gene is named only where the DNA matches it firmly. For some rows the clone size is stated as once, few or many, or as a class when expanded; others skip it.

j_call: TRBJ2-2; cdr3_length: 16; v_call: TRBV23-1; d_call: -; clone_size: few; cdr3_nt: TGCGCCAGCAGTCAGCTGCGGGACAGACACACCGGGGAGCTGTTTTTT; cdr3_aa: CASSQLRDRHTGELFF
j_call: TRBJ2-5; cdr3_length: 15; v_call: TRBV5-1; d_call: -; clone_size: -; cdr3_nt: TGCGCCAGCAGCTTGGGGGCATCTGGAAGGGAGACCCAGTACTTC; cdr3_aa: CASSLGASGRETQYF
j_call: TRBJ2-7; cdr3_length: 15; v_call: TRBV4-1; d_call: -; clone_size: -; cdr3_nt: TGCGCCAGCAGCCAAGAAGGTCGAACCTCCTCCGAGCAGTACTTC; cdr3_aa: CASSQEGRTSSEQYF
j_call: TRBJ2-1; cdr3_length: 14; v_call: TRBV6-1; d_call: -; clone_size: -; cdr3_nt: TGTGCCAGCAGTGGCCGGGACTCAGGCAATGAGCAGTTCTTC; cdr3_aa: CASSGRDSGNEQFF
j_call: TRBJ1-1; cdr3_length: 15; v_call: TRBV15; d_call: -; clone_size: few; cdr3_nt: TGTGCCACCAGCAGAGATATAACGGCCTTACCTGAAGCTTTCTTT; cdr3_aa: CATSRDITALPEAFF
j_call: TRBJ1-4; cdr3_length: 15; v_call: TRBV5-1; d_call: -; clone_size: -; cdr3_nt: TGCGCCAGCAGCACAACCGGGACCGGAGGCGAAAAACTGTTTTTT; cdr3_aa: CASSTTGTGGEKLFF
j_call: TRBJ2-7; cdr3_length: 13; v_call: TRBV15; d_call: -; clone_size: -; cdr3_nt: TGTGCCACCAGCGTTGCGGGAACCTACGAGCAGTACTTC; cdr3_aa: CATSVAGTYEQYF
j_call: TRBJ2-5; cdr3_length: 15; v_call: TRBV10-2; d_call: TRBD2; clone_size: few; cdr3_nt: TGCGCCAGCAGGGCTAGCGGGGGGGCCGGTGAGACCCAGTACTTC; cdr3_aa: CASRASGGAGETQYF
j_call: TRBJ2-4; cdr3_length: 17; v_call: TRBV7-9; d_call: TRBD1; clone_size: many; cdr3_nt: TGTGCCAGCAGCTTTTCTGGACAGGGACCCACCAAAAACATTCAGTACTTC; cdr3_aa: CASSFSGQGPTKNIQYF
j_call: TRBJ2-5; cdr3_length: 14; v_call: TRBV6-1; d_call: -; clone_size: few; cdr3_nt: TGTGCCAGCAGACCTCTCTTGACCGGGGAGACCCAGTACTTC; cdr3_aa: CASRPLLTGETQYF
j_call: TRBJ2-2; cdr3_length: 15; v_call: TRBV7-2; d_call: -; clone_size: few; cdr3_nt: TGTGCCAGCAGCTTAGCGCGTAGCAGAACCGGGGAGCTGTTTTTT; cdr3_aa: CASSLARSRTGELFF
j_call: TRBJ2-2; cdr3_length: 15; v_call: TRBV5-1; d_call: -; clone_size: few; cdr3_nt: TGCGCCAGCAGCACACAGGGTTCGGACACCGGGGAGCTGTTTTTT; cdr3_aa: CASSTQGSDTGELFF
j_call: TRBJ2-1; cdr3_length: 15; v_call: TRBV10-3; d_call: -; clone_size: -; cdr3_nt: TGTGCCATCAGGAATCGACAGGAGGGATACAATGAGCAGTTCTTC; cdr3_aa: CAIRNRQEGYNEQFF
j_call: TRBJ2-7; cdr3_length: 14; v_call: TRBV9; d_call: -; clone_size: few; cdr3_nt: TGTGCCAGCAGCGTAGAGGGCTACTCCTACGAGCAGTACTTC; cdr3_aa: CASSVEGYSYEQYF
j_call: TRBJ1-1; cdr3_length: 15; v_call: TRBV4-1; d_call: -; clone_size: -; cdr3_nt: TGCGCCAGCAGCCCTGACGAGGCCCGGAACACTGAAGCTTTCTTT; cdr3_aa: CASSPDEARNTEAFF
j_call: TRBJ2-1; cdr3_length: 15; v_call: TRBV7-9; d_call: TRBD2; clone_size: -; cdr3_nt: TGTGCCAGCAGCTTCTTAGCGGGGAGCTTCGATGAGCAGTTCTTC; cdr3_aa: CASSFLAGSFDEQFF
j_call: TRBJ2-1; cdr3_length: 15; v_call: TRBV6-2/TRBV6-3; d_call: TRBD2; clone_size: -; cdr3_nt: TGTGCCAGCAGTGCTACGGGACTATCCTACAATGAGCAGTTCTTC; cdr3_aa: CASSATGLSYNEQFF
j_call: TRBJ1-4; cdr3_length: 14; v_call: TRBV7-2; d_call: -; clone_size: -; cdr3_nt: TGTGCCAGCAGCTTAGATCTAGTGGGAGAAAAACTGTTTTTT; cdr3_aa: CASSLDLVGEKLFF
j_call: TRBJ1-1; cdr3_length: 16; v_call: TRBV4-2; d_call: -; clone_size: -; cdr3_nt: TGTGCCAGCAGCCAAGGATTATGGAAAACCTACACTGAAGTTTTCTTT; cdr3_aa: CASSQGLWKTYTEVFF
j_call: TRBJ2-2; cdr3_length: 18; v_call: TRBV11-2; d_call: TRBD2; clone_size: -; cdr3_nt: TGTGCCAGCAGCTTAGACGTTAGGAGCGGGAGGGACACCGGGGAGCTGTTTTTT; cdr3_aa: CASSLDVRSGRDTGELFF
j_call: TRBJ1-3; cdr3_length: 15; v_call: TRBV4-2; d_call: -; clone_size: -; cdr3_nt: TGTGCCAGCAGCCAAGATGCGACGTCTGGAAACACCATATATTTT; cdr3_aa: CASSQDATSGNTIYF
j_call: TRBJ2-2; cdr3_length: 15; v_call: TRBV29-1; d_call: TRBD2; clone_size: many; cdr3_nt: TGCAGCGCCAGGACTAGCGGGACGAACACCGGGGAGCTGTTTTTT; cdr3_aa: CSARTSGTNTGELFF
j_call: TRBJ2-1; cdr3_length: 13; v_call: TRBV29-1; d_call: -; clone_size: few; cdr3_nt: TGCAGCGTTGAAAGGGGCGGATTAAATGAGCAGTTCTTC; cdr3_aa: CSVERGGLNEQFF
j_call: TRBJ2-3; cdr3_length: 13; v_call: TRBV29-1; d_call: -; clone_size: -; cdr3_nt: TGCAGCGTTGACAAGGGCTACACAGATACGCAGTATTTT; cdr3_aa: CSVDKGYTDTQYF
j_call: TRBJ1-2; cdr3_length: 14; v_call: TRBV11-2; d_call: -; clone_size: few; cdr3_nt: TGTGCCAGCAGCTTATCCGGGGGTTCGGATGGCTACACCTTC; cdr3_aa: CASSLSGGSDGYTF
j_call: TRBJ2-5; cdr3_length: 13; v_call: TRBV7-9; d_call: -; clone_size: few; cdr3_nt: TGTGCCAGCAGCTTTGGTCCGCTAGAGACCCAGTACTTC; cdr3_aa: CASSFGPLETQYF
j_call: TRBJ2-3; cdr3_length: 13; v_call: TRBV15; d_call: -; clone_size: few; cdr3_nt: TGTGCCACCAGCAGAGATACGGCAGATACGCAGTATTTT; cdr3_aa: CATSRDTADTQYF
j_call: TRBJ2-3; cdr3_length: 15; v_call: TRBV4-1; d_call: -; clone_size: few; cdr3_nt: TGCGCCAGCAGCCTCTCGGCGGTGAGCACAGATACGCAGTATTTT; cdr3_aa: CASSLSAVSTDTQYF
j_call: TRBJ2-7; cdr3_length: 14; v_call: TRBV12-3/TRBV12-4; d_call: TRBD2; clone_size: many; cdr3_nt: TGTGCCAGCAGGCGGACTAGCGGGAGTTACGAGCAGTACTTC; cdr3_aa: CASRRTSGSYEQYF
j_call: TRBJ2-3; cdr3_length: 19; v_call: TRBV24-1; d_call: TRBD2; clone_size: few; cdr3_nt: TGTGCCACCAGTGATCGCCGGGGGACTAGCGGGACTGTCACAGATACGCAGTATTTT; cdr3_aa: CATSDRRGTSGTVTDTQYF
j_call: TRBJ2-2; cdr3_length: 15; v_call: TRBV5-1; d_call: -; clone_size: -; cdr3_nt: TGCGCCAGCAGCTTGGTGCAGACGAACACCGGGGAGCTGTTTTTT; cdr3_aa: CASSLVQTNTGELFF
j_call: TRBJ1-1; cdr3_length: 14; v_call: TRBV2; d_call: -; clone_size: few; cdr3_nt: TGTGCCAGCAGATTTACCTGGCCGAACACTGAAGCTTTCTTT; cdr3_aa: CASRFTWPNTEAFF
j_call: TRBJ2-3; cdr3_length: 13; v_call: TRBV24-1; d_call: TRBD1; clone_size: many; cdr3_nt: TGTGCCACCAGGGACAGGGGGACAGATACGCAGTATTTT; cdr3_aa: CATRDRGTDTQYF
j_call: TRBJ2-7; cdr3_length: 14; v_call: TRBV28; d_call: -; clone_size: -; cdr3_nt: TGTGCCAGTGGGGCGGCAGAATACTCCTACGAGCAGTACTTC; cdr3_aa: CASGAAEYSYEQYF
j_call: TRBJ2-5; cdr3_length: 15; v_call: TRBV5-1; d_call: -; clone_size: -; cdr3_nt: TGCGCCAGCAGCTGGGGAAGGCAAGGGCCAGAGACCCAGTACTTC; cdr3_aa: CASSWGRQGPETQYF
j_call: TRBJ2-3; cdr3_length: 16; v_call: TRBV6-2/TRBV6-3; d_call: TRBD1; clone_size: -; cdr3_nt: TGTGCCAGCAGAGGCTGGACAGGGAAACTGGGAGATACGCAGTATTTT; cdr3_aa: CASRGWTGKLGDTQYF
j_call: TRBJ2-7; cdr3_length: 13; v_call: TRBV2; d_call: TRBD2; clone_size: -; cdr3_nt: TGTGCCAGCAGTGTGGCGGGGGACTACGAGCAGTACTTC; cdr3_aa: CASSVAGDYEQYF